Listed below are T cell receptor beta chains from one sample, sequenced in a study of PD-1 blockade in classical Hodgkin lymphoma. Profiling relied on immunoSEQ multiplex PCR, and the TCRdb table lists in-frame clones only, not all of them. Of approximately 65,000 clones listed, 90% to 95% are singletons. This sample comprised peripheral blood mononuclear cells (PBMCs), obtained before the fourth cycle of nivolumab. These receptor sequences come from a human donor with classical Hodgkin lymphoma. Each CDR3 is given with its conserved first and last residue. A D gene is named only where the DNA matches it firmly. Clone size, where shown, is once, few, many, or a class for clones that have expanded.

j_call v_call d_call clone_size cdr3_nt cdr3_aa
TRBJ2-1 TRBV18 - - TGTGCCAGCTCACCGCCGGGGAGCGCCTACAATGAGCAGTTCTTC CASSPPGSAYNEQFF
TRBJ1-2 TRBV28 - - TGTGCCACCCAGGGTTTTGGAGGCTACACCTTC CATQGFGGYTF
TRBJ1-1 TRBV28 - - TGTGCCGTACTGATTCCCCTGAACACTGAAGCTTTCTTT CAVLIPLNTEAFF
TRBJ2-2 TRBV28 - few TGTGCCAGCAGTGTGACTAGGGCCACCGGGGAGCTGTTTTTT CASSVTRATGELFF
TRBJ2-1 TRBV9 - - TGTGCCAGCAGCCTTTATAGCCAAGCCCCCAATGAGCAGTTCTTC CASSLYSQAPNEQFF
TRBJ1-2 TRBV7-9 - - TGTGCCAGCAGCTCGAGCGGTGGCTACACCTTC CASSSSGGYTF
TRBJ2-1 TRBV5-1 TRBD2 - TGCGCCAGCAGCCATAATTCCGGGACTAGCGGAAATGAGCAGTTCTTC CASSHNSGTSGNEQFF
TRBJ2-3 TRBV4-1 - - TGCGCCAGCAGCCAAGATCTGCGGACCACTAGCACAGATACGCAGTATTTT CASSQDLRTTSTDTQYF
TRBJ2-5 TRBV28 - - TGTGCCAGCAGTTCATCGGAGGGGGAGGGTTGGGAGACCCAGTACTTC CASSSSEGEGWETQYF
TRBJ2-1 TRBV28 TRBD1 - TGTGCCAGCAGTTTACTCCCCGGACAGGGTTACAATGAGCAGTTCTTC CASSLLPGQGYNEQFF
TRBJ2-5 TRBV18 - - TGTGCCAGCTCACCACCGACGGGGTTCAGGCAAGAGACCCAGTACTTC CASSPPTGFRQETQYF
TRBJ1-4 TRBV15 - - TGTGCCACCAGCAGTGAGCCAGGAGTTCTTGAGGAAAAACTGTTTTTT CATSSEPGVLEEKLFF
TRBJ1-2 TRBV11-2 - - TGTGCCAGCAGCTTATCCCTGGTAACTAACTATGGCTACACCTTC CASSLSLVTNYGYTF
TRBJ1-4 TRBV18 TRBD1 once TGTGCCAGCTCACCTAGGGACAGAACCAATGAAAAACTGTTTTTT CASSPRDRTNEKLFF
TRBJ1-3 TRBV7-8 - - TGTGCCAGCAGCCCGACAGGTATATCCCCGAGCTCTGGAAACACCATATATTTT CASSPTGISPSSGNTIYF
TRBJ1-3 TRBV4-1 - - TGCGCCAGCAGCCAAACCGGGAATCTAAGAAACACCATATATTTT CASSQTGNLRNTIYF